This T cell receptor (beta chain) came from a study of blood T cell repertoires in COVID-19. Study background: T cells, B-cell-depleted T cells, or PBMCs provided the cDNA or gDNA that served as material.

Original handling: Reference gene primer amplification gave estimated nucleated cell counts. TCRdb's table, derived via immunoSEQ multiplex PCR, lists solely in-frame clones and lacks some. From that table come the V and J calls and clone size; the DNA was used to work out D and trimming. Of some 350,000 clones listed, more than 70% were seen once; the top ten hold approximately 5%. With V trimmed by 5 bases and J by 7 bases, 10 bases remained unmatched. Germline CDR1 and CDR2: SEHNR and FQNEAQ (reference sequence). This CDR3 comprises 14 residues. Cohorts were based on clinical histories the participants reported. Donors in Cohort 3 who had recovered were those with two negative PCRs, healthcare professional clearance, or resolution of their symptoms.

The chain employs TRBV7-9 and TRBJ1-2; 7 bases are shared with TRBD1. Sequenced input: PBMCs or T cells enriched from blood (not recorded which). This receptor was obtained from a woman under 40 who had recovered from COVID-19. The DNA of the CDR3 is TGTGCCAGCAGCCCATTGACAGGGCTGGGTGGCTACACCTTC. It codes for CASSPLTGLGGYTF. The full variable domain, its missing parts supplied by reference TRBV7-9 and TRBJ1-2, is DTGVSQNPRHKITKRGQNVTFRCDPISEHNRLYWYRQTLGQGPEFLTYFQNEAQLEKSRLLSDRFSAERPKGSFSTLEIQRTEQGDSAMYLCASSPLTGLGGYTFGSGTRLTVV.